These 2 T cell receptor beta chains came from one sample sequenced in a study of PD-L1 blockade in urothelial cancer. Time point described: pretreatment peripheral blood. The table came from immunoSEQ multiplex PCR; TCRdb's copy has only in-frame clones and leaves some out. The sample lists some 66,000 clones, approximately 84% seen once, with approximately 15% in the top ten. Sequences were derived from PBMCs, sampled around atezolizumab (anti-PD-L1) treatment. These receptors were obtained from a man aged 60-69 years with urothelial cancer.

A note on this clone: One end of the junction does not line up with germline, which may come from a read error. The chain couples TRBV4-1 to TRBJ2-5; 11 positions match TRBD2. Germline CDR1 is MGHRA and CDR2 is YSYEKL. The CDR3 loop spans 15 amino acids. The CDR3, as DNA: TGCGCCAGCAGCCAAGACCCTAGCGGGGGGTTATACAGAGACTTC. It specifies CASSQDPSGGLYRDF.

The sample holds one count of this clone. J is TRBJ2-3 and V is TRBV11-3; 8 positions match TRBD2. With V trimmed by 5 bases and J by 4 bases, 5 bases remained unmatched. This CDR3 is built from 14 residues. CDR1 and CDR2 (germline): SGHNT, YENEEA. Here the CDR3 DNA reads TGTGCCAGCAGCCTCGGGGGGGCTTCAGATACGCAGTATTTT. Translated: CASSLGGASDTQYF. The full variable domain, completed using reference TRBV11-3 and TRBJ2-3, is EAGVVQSPRYKIIEKKQPVAFWCNPISGHNTLYWYLQNLGQGPELLIRYENEEAVDDSQLPKDRFSAERLKGVDSTLKIQPAELGDSAVYLCASSLGGASDTQYFGPGTRLTVL.